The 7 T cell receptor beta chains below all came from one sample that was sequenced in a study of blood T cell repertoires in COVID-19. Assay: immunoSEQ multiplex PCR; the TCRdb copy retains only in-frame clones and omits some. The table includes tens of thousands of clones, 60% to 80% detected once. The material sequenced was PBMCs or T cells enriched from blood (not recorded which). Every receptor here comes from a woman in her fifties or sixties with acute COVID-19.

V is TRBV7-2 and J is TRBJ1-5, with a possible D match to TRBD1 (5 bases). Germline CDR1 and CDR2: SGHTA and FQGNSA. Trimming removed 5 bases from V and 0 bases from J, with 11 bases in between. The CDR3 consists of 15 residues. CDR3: CASSQQTDSNQPQHF. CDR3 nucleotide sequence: TGTGCCAGCAGCCAACAGACAGATAGCAATCAGCCCCAGCATTTT.

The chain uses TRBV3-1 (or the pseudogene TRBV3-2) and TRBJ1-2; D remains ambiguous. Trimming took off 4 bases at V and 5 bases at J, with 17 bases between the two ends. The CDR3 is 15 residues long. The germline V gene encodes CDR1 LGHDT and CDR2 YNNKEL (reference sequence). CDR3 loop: CASSPPRGAKYGYTF. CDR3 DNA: TGTGCCAGCAGCCCCCCGCGGGGAGCGAAATATGGCTACACCTTC.

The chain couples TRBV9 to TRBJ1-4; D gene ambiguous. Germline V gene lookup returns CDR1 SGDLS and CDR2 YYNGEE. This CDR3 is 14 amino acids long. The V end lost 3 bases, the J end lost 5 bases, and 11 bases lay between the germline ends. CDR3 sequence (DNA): TGTGCCAGCAGCGGGTCGGGCGGGAATGAAAAACTGTTTTTT. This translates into CASSGSGGNEKLFF.

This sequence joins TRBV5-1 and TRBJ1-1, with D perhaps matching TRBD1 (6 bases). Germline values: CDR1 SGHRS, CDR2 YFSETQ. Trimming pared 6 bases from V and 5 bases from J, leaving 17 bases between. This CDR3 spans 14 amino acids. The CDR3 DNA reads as TGCGCCAGCACCCTAAGGGGGGGGCGGACTGAAGCTTTCTTT. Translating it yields CASTLRGGRTEAFF.

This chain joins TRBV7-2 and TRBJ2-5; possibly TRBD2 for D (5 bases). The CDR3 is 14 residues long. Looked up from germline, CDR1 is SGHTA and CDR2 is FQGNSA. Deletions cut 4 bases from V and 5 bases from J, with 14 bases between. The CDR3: CASSSSNPRETQYF. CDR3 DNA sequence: TGTGCCAGCAGCTCTAGCAACCCCCGGGAGACCCAGTACTTC.

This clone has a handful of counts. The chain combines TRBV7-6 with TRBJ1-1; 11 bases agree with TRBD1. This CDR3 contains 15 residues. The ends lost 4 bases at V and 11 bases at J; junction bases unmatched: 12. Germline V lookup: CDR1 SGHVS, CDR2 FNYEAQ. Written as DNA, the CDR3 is TGTGCCAGCAGCTCTCACCGGGACAGGGGGGAGTCGGCTTTCTTT. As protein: CASSSHRDRGESAFF.

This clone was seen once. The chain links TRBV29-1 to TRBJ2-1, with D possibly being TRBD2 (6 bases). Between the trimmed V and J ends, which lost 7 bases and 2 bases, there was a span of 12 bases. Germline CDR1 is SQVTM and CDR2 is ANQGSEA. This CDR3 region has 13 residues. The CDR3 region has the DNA TGCAGCGCTGGGGACTTTGCCTACAATGAGCAGTTCTTC. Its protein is CSAGDFAYNEQFF.